This TCR beta chain was retrieved from a study of post-analysis software for immune sequencing data. Study-level information: Patients with relapsing-remitting, secondary progressive and progressive-relapsing multiple sclerosis courses were all represented. Study results and caveats: Four to six TRBV segments were more frequent in patients than controls; TRBV5-6, TRBV5-1 and TRBV20-1 belonged to this group. Controls significantly exceeded multiple sclerosis patients in normalized Chao1 diversity.

On this clonotype: Its antigen is still unknown.

Unique molecular identifiers had been added to the TCR beta cDNA libraries. TCRdb recomputed calls from the PCR reads with MiXCR, one row per CDR3 protein. The sample includes hundreds of thousands of distinct CDR3 sequences, roughly 29% seen only once; the top ten take roughly 0.54%. V gave up 4 bases and J gave up 0 bases; unmatched junction bases: 10. The CDR3 runs 16 residues. The germline V gene has CDR1 SGHDT and CDR2 YYEEEE. The chain has TRBV5-6 and TRBJ2-7; TRBD1 aligns across 7 bases. The TCR comes from a girl aged 5-17 years with multiple sclerosis. Sequenced material: blood. The DNA for the CDR3 is TGTGCCAGCAGCACAAGAACAGGGGTATTCTCCTACGAGCAGTACTTC. Encoded protein: CASSTRTGVFSYEQYF.